These 7 T cell receptor beta chains came from one sample sequenced in a study of OX40 agonist ivuxolimab in advanced cancers. Measured with immunoSEQ multiplex PCR; TCRdb has only the in-frame clones, and not every one. The table records about 63,000 clones, around 91% of them present only once. The input for sequencing was CD4+ or CD8+ T cells sorted from blood, taken in a trial of the OX40 agonist ivuxolimab. Receptors were obtained from an adult with an advanced solid tumor such as melanoma, head and neck, liver or kidney cancer.

CDR3 sequence reads: CASSLNRGGALNEQFF. The CDR3 region has the DNA TGTGCCAGCAGCTTAAATAGGGGTGGGGCCCTCAATGAGCAGTTCTTC. The chain has TRBV7-3 and TRBJ2-1; maybe TRBD1 (5 bases). There are 16 residues in the CDR3. V lost 1 base and J 6 bases, leaving 16 bases between the germline ends. The germline V gene has CDR1 SGHTA and CDR2 FQGTGA.

This rearrangement joins TRBV29-1 to TRBJ2-7; the D gene is possibly TRBD2 (5 bases). CDR3 size: 12 residues. V lost 4 bases and J 9 bases, leaving 16 bases between the germline ends. CDR1 SQVTM and CDR2 ANQGSEA come from the germline V gene. In DNA form, the CDR3 reads TGCAGCGTTGCAGTCTTCGGACTCGCGCAGTACTTC. Protein: CSVAVFGLAQYF.

The rearrangement links TRBV7-2 to TRBJ1-1; the D is unclear. This CDR3 is built from 16 residues. V lost 5 bases and J 3 bases, leaving 19 bases between the germline ends. Germline lookup yields CDR1 SGHTA and CDR2 FQGNSA. CDR3 in DNA: TGTGCCAGCAGCCACCCCCCGGGTGGGCAAGACACTGAAGCTTTCTTT. This sequence encodes CASSHPPGGQDTEAFF.

V usage is TRBV28 and J usage is TRBJ2-5; 8 bases agree with TRBD2. CDR3 size: 14 residues. Losses at the gene ends were 5 bases for V and 4 bases for J; bases not matched to a gene: 6. The V gene's germline CDR1 is MDHEN and CDR2 SYDVKM. CDR3 bases: TGTGCCAGCAGTCGCCCCCTAGCGGGAGAGACCCAGTACTTC. It encodes CASSRPLAGETQYF.

V usage is TRBV7-2 and J usage is TRBJ2-7; tentative D call: TRBD1 (5 bases). V lost 3 bases and J lost 7, with 13 bases in between. The CDR3 totals 13 residues. Germline loops: CDR1 SGHTA, CDR2 FQGNSA. CDR3 sequence reads: CASSFWAGNEQYF. In DNA, the CDR3 is TGTGCCAGCAGCTTTTGGGCAGGGAATGAGCAGTACTTC.

The gene calls are TRBV19 and TRBJ1-1, with unresolved D. Trimming pared 3 bases from V and 0 bases from J, leaving 11 bases between. This CDR3 spans 15 amino acids. Germline CDR1 LNHDA, CDR2 SQIVND (reference sequence). The CDR3, as DNA: TGTGCCAGTAGTATTGGGTGGCTGATGAACACTGAAGCTTTCTTT. It specifies CASSIGWLMNTEAFF.

The chain uses TRBV29-1 and TRBJ2-1; D possibly corresponds to TRBD2 (6 bases). Germline V gene lookup returns CDR1 SQVTM and CDR2 ANQGSEA. The CDR3 is 14 amino acids. V was shortened by 3 bases and J by 10 bases, with 19 bases between the two germline ends. This CDR3 reads CSVEAWDSTREQFF. The CDR3 nucleotides are TGCAGCGTTGAGGCCTGGGACTCTACAAGGGAGCAGTTCTTC.